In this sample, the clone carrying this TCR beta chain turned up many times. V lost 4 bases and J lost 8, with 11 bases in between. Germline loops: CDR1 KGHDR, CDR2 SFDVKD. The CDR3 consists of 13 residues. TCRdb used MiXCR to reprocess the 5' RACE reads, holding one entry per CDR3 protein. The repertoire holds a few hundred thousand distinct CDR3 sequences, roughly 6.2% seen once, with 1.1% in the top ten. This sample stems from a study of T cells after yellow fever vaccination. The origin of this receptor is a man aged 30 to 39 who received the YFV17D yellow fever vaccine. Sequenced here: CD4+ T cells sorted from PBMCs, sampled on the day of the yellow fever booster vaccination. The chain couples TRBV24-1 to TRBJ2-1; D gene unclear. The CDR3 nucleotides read TGTGCCACCAGTGACCCCCCCAAGGATGAGCAGTTCTTC. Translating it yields CATSDPPKDEQFF.